This T cell receptor beta chain originates from a study of cytomegalovirus exposure and HLA in healthy donors. V lost 4 bases to trimming and J lost 2 bases, with 8 bases between them. This CDR3 is built from 13 residues. Germline CDR1 MNHNS, CDR2 SASEGT. Study-wide results and caveats: Later, TCR association rates were found to vary by HLA locus, highest for DRB1 and lowest for HLA-C. In a later analysis, V- and J-gene trimming of beta chains associated with a DCLRE1C missense variant, replicated independently.

Amplification used 60 Vbeta primers and 13 Jbeta primers. Assay used: immunoSEQ multiplex PCR; TCRdb lists only in-frame clones, some missing. The profile shows tens of thousands of clones, 60% to 85% of them singletons. As regards this clone: The antigen is unknown.

Sequenced input: PBMCs. This rearrangement joins TRBV6-1 to TRBJ1-2; possible D gene TRBD1, 6 bases. The receptor's source is a man aged 35 to 55 in good health and CMV-seronegative. The CDR3 nucleotides read TGTGCCAGCAGTGTGGACAGAAACTATGGCTACACCTTC. Amino acids: CASSVDRNYGYTF.